These 31 T cell receptor beta chains came from one sample sequenced in a study of T cell repertoires in ileal Crohn's disease. Time point indicated: neoterminal ileum biopsy at postoperative endoscopy, about 6 months after surgery. Clones were read by immunoSEQ multiplex PCR, and TCRdb kept only the in-frame ones, dropping some. The sample records 55,000 to 65,000 clones, roughly nine tenths being singletons. Material: ileal tissue. Every receptor here comes from an adult with Crohn's disease.

The chain combines TRBV29-1 with TRBJ2-5; D is possibly TRBD1 (6 bases). The V end was cut by 0 bases, the J end by 4 bases, with 9 bases between. This CDR3 has 13 amino acids. CDR1 is SQVTM and CDR2 is ANQGSEA in the germline V gene. The CDR3 DNA reads as TGCAGCGTTGAAGAGGGGGCGGGAGAGACCCAGTACTTC. Residues: CSVEEGAGETQYF.

The chain combines TRBV2 with TRBJ1-6; D unclear. This CDR3 comprises 15 residues. Trimming removed 4 bases from V and 0 bases from J, with 7 bases in between. Per the germline V gene, CDR1 is SNHLY and CDR2 is FYNNEI. The CDR3 coding sequence is TGTGCCAGCAGTGTCGGGAGCTCCTATAATTCACCCCTCCACTTT. It yields the protein CASSVGSSYNSPLHF.

The chain employs TRBV5-1 and TRBJ2-7; D is perhaps TRBD1 (6 bases). CDR3 length: 13 residues. V gave up 7 bases and J gave up 0 bases, with 11 bases separating them. The germline V gene encodes CDR1 SGHRS and CDR2 YFSETQ. The CDR3 coding sequence is TGCGCCAGCCGGCAGGGGCCCTCCTACGAGCAGTACGTC. Residues: CASRQGPSYEQYV.

The gene calls are TRBV5-1 and TRBJ2-2; 7 bases agree with TRBD1. The CDR3 is 17 residues long. With V trimmed by 2 bases and J by 7 bases, 14 bases remained unmatched. CDR1 and CDR2 from the germline V gene are SGHRS and YFSETQ. The CDR3 region is CASSFTGAEYWGGELFF. The CDR3 DNA reads TGCGCCAGCAGCTTTACAGGGGCGGAATATTGGGGCGGGGAGCTGTTTTTT.

This rearrangement joins TRBV5-4 to TRBJ2-7, with D uncertain. The germline gives CDR1 SGHNT, CDR2 YYREEE (reference sequence). V was shortened by 2 bases and J by 3 bases, with 6 bases between the two germline ends. The CDR3 runs to 12 residues. CDR3 amino acids: CASSFPDYEQYF. The CDR3 nucleotides read TGTGCCAGCAGCTTCCCAGACTACGAGCAGTACTTC.

The rearrangement uses TRBV7-3 and TRBJ2-2, with a tentative D call TRBD2 (6 bases). This CDR3 is built from 17 residues. Trimming removed 2 bases from V and 7 bases from J, with 20 bases in between. Looked up from germline, CDR1 is SGHTA and CDR2 is FQGTGA. CDR3 sequence (DNA): TGTGCCAGCAGCTTAGGGGGTGAGGGCAGGAGGGTCGGGGAGCTGTTTTTT. It encodes CASSLGGEGRRVGELFF. The complete variable domain, with remaining parts taken from reference TRBV7-3 and TRBJ2-2, reads GAGVSQTPSNKVTEKGKYVELRCDPISGHTALYWYRQSLGQGPEFLIYFQGTGAADDSGLPNDRFFAVRPEGSVSTLKIQRTERGDSAVYLCASSLGGEGRRVGELFFGEGSRLTVL.

The V and J genes are TRBV5-1 and TRBJ2-1; TRBD1 matches 8 bases. With V trimmed by 6 bases and J by 8 bases, 1 base remained unmatched. CDR1 and CDR2 from the germline V gene are SGHRS and YFSETQ. The length of the CDR3 is 11 residues. The chain's CDR3 is CASKQGDEQFF. CDR3 nucleotide sequence: TGCGCCAGCAAACAGGGGGATGAGCAGTTCTTC.

The rearrangement links TRBV6-5 to TRBJ2-1; TRBD2 aligns across 7 bases. This CDR3 has 14 residues. CDR1 is MNHEY and CDR2 is SVGAGI in the germline V gene. J lost 5 bases, V lost 0 bases, and 1 base had no gene match. CDR3 sequence reads: CASSYSTSNNEQFF. The CDR3 DNA sequence: TGTGCCAGCAGTTACTCGACTAGCAACAATGAGCAGTTCTTC.

This sequence joins TRBV11-2 and TRBJ2-7, with 7 positions matching TRBD2. The CDR3 sequence is 14 residues long. The J segment lost 2 bases and the V segment lost 0 bases, leaving 1 base of the junction unmatched. The germline gives CDR1 SGHAT, CDR2 FQNNGV. This CDR3 reads CASSLDRGAYEQYV. The CDR3 nucleotides are TGTGCCAGCAGCTTAGACCGGGGGGCCTACGAGCAGTACGTC.

This chain uses TRBV2 with TRBJ1-5, with 8 bases that match TRBD1. J gave up 2 bases and V 6 bases, and 6 bases lay outside the gene matches. The CDR3 length is 15 residues. Germline V CDR1 and CDR2: SNHLY, FYNNEI. CDR3 sequence reads: CASRDRGTGNQPQHF. DNA for the CDR3: TGTGCCAGCAGAGACAGGGGAACAGGCAATCAGCCCCAGCATTTT.

The chain employs TRBV6-4 and TRBJ2-2, with 9 bases identical to TRBD2. The CDR3 spans 14 residues. Germline loops: CDR1 MRHNA, CDR2 SNTAGT. The V segment lost 6 bases and the J segment 4 bases; nucleotides outside the gene matches: 3. CDR3 sequence (DNA): TGTGCCAGCAGAGGACTAGCGAGCACCGGGGAGCTGTTTTTT. Translated, it gives CASRGLASTGELFF.

A single count supports this clone. The chain combines TRBV5-1 with TRBJ2-5; maybe TRBD1 (5 bases). Germline values: CDR1 SGHRS, CDR2 YFSETQ. The CDR3 has 12 residues. The ends were cut back, 8 bases at V and 5 bases at J, with 13 bases in the middle. The CDR3 region has the DNA TGCGCCAGTCAGGGCAACGAGGAGACCCAGTACTTC. It codes for CASQGNEETQYF.

The V gene is TRBV7-2, the J gene TRBJ1-2; 7 bases are shared with TRBD1. Trimming at V came to 3 bases and at J to 8 bases, leaving 6 bases not matched to a gene. CDR3 length: 13 amino acids. Germline V CDR1 and CDR2: SGHTA, FQGNSA. CDR3 region: CASSFRQGRGYTF. The CDR3 coding sequence is TGTGCCAGCAGCTTCCGACAGGGTAGGGGCTACACCTTC.

The V call is TRBV5-1, the J call TRBJ2-3; 8 bases match TRBD1. Germline V gene lookup returns CDR1 SGHRS and CDR2 YFSETQ. The ends lost 1 base at V and 0 bases at J; junction bases unmatched: 7. This CDR3 comprises 17 residues. The chain's CDR3 is CASSLLPGGFSTDTQYF. CDR3 sequence (DNA): TGCGCCAGCAGCTTGTTGCCAGGGGGCTTTAGCACAGATACGCAGTATTTT.

The rearrangement uses TRBV28 and TRBJ1-2; D may be TRBD1 (6 bases). There are 14 residues in the CDR3. CDR1 and CDR2 from the germline V gene are MDHEN and SYDVKM. V was clipped by 6 bases and J by 4 bases, with 15 bases between them. CDR3 in amino acids: CASRSSGDTYGYTF. As DNA, the CDR3 is TGTGCCAGCAGATCTTCAGGGGACACCTATGGCTACACCTTC.

The chain has TRBV9 and TRBJ2-7, with a possible D match to TRBD2 (7 bases). CDR1 is SGDLS, CDR2 YYNGEE, per germline. There are 15 residues in the CDR3. Between the trimmed V and J ends, which lost 3 bases and 2 bases, there was a span of 15 bases. CDR3 loop: CASSAETGRAYEQYF. In DNA, the CDR3 is TGTGCCAGCAGCGCTGAAACAGGGAGGGCCTACGAGCAGTACTTC.

CDR3 protein: CASSESNPPATNEKLFF. CDR3 DNA sequence: TGCGCCAGCAGTGAGTCTAACCCGCCAGCAACTAATGAAAAACTGTTTTTT. The J gene is TRBJ1-4, the V gene TRBV10-1; D is unclear. Germline loops: CDR1 WNHNN, CDR2 SYGVQD (reference sequence). This CDR3 spans 17 amino acids. V shed 0 bases and J shed 0 bases, with 11 bases lying between them.

This clone was seen just once. V is TRBV19 and J is TRBJ1-2, with 7 bases aligning to TRBD1. The CDR3 extends over 14 amino acids. V was pared by 6 bases and J by 2 bases, with 6 bases of the junction left unmatched. Germline V gene sequence: CDR1 LNHDA, CDR2 SQIVND (reference sequence). The CDR3 is CASSPSTGNYGYTF. CDR3 DNA sequence: TGTGCCAGTAGCCCCTCGACAGGGAACTATGGCTACACCTTC.

The chain joins TRBV7-9 to TRBJ1-3; D is unclear. This CDR3 is built from 16 residues. Germline V gene lookup returns CDR1 SEHNR and CDR2 FQNEAQ (reference sequence). The V gene lost 0 bases and the J gene lost 0 bases, with 9 bases spanning the gap. The CDR3 spells CASSLAGEHSGNTIYF. CDR3 nucleotide sequence: TGTGCCAGCAGCTTAGCCGGAGAGCACTCTGGAAACACCATATATTTT.

The chain carries TRBV7-9 and TRBJ1-4, with D possibly being TRBD1 (5 bases). The CDR3 length is 13 residues. Trimming removed 5 bases from V and 1 base from J, with 5 bases in between. CDR1 and CDR2 from the germline V gene are SEHNR and FQNEAQ (reference sequence). The DNA for the CDR3 is TGTGCCAGCAGCAGGGGAACTAATGAAAAACTGTTTTTT. Translating gives CASSRGTNEKLFF.

The chain joins TRBV14 to TRBJ1-1; no firm D call. V was trimmed by 5 bases and J by 1 base, leaving 8 bases between them. CDR3 length: 13 amino acids. The germline V gene has CDR1 SGHDN and CDR2 FVKESK. CDR3: CASSYSGNTEAFF. As DNA, the CDR3 is TGTGCCAGCAGCTATTCAGGGAACACTGAAGCTTTCTTT.

The chain couples TRBV10-3 to TRBJ2-7, with a possible D match to TRBD1 (7 bases). Germline V gene lookup returns CDR1 ENHRY and CDR2 SYGVKD. The V end lost 6 bases, the J end lost 9 bases, and 18 bases lay between the germline ends. The CDR3 totals 13 residues. DNA of the CDR3: TGTGCCATCAGCGAAACCGGAGGGGGCTTGCAGTACGTC. Its translation: CAISETGGGLQYV.

J is TRBJ2-1 and V is TRBV9, with D tentatively TRBD2 (6 bases). CDR1 and CDR2 from the germline V gene are SGDLS and YYNGEE. V lost 2 bases and J 3 bases, leaving 12 bases between the germline ends. This CDR3 comprises 15 residues. The chain's CDR3 is CASSVDGSHYNEQFF. CDR3 nucleotides: TGTGCCAGCAGCGTGGACGGGAGTCACTACAATGAGCAGTTCTTC.

The J gene is TRBJ1-1, the V gene TRBV7-9; D is undetermined. Trimming removed 6 bases at V and 5 bases at J, with 10 bases between. The germline gives CDR1 SEHNR, CDR2 FQNEAQ (reference sequence). The CDR3 runs to 12 residues. As DNA, the CDR3 is TGTGCCAGCAGTCATGAGGGTACTGAAGCTTTCTTT. This encodes CASSHEGTEAFF.

This rearrangement joins TRBV11-1 to TRBJ2-5; possibly TRBD2 for D (5 bases). The V gene's germline CDR1 is SGHAT and CDR2 FQDESV (reference sequence). V was cut by 3 bases and J by 4 bases, with 12 bases left in between. This CDR3 is built from 14 residues. The CDR3 spells CASSFRTGGETQYF. CDR3 nucleotides: TGTGCCAGCAGCTTCCGGACTGGAGGAGAGACCCAGTACTTC.

The CDR3 protein is CASAGDPSGNTIYF. CDR3 nucleotides: TGTGCCAGCGCCGGAGACCCTTCCGGAAACACCATATATTTT. The chain joins TRBV5-4 to TRBJ1-3, with D unclear. Trimming took off 7 bases at V and 4 bases at J, with 15 bases between the two ends. CDR3 length: 14 amino acids. Germline V gives CDR1 SGHNT, CDR2 YYREEE (reference sequence).

The chain links TRBV18 to TRBJ1-6; maybe TRBD1 (6 bases). The V gene lost 1 base and the J gene lost 6 bases, with 10 bases spanning the gap. The CDR3 runs to 15 residues. The germline CDR1 and CDR2 sequences are KGHSH and LQKENI. DNA for the CDR3: TGTGCCAGCTCACCACAAGAAGGGGGTAATTCACCCCTCCACTTT. As protein: CASSPQEGGNSPLHF.

J is TRBJ2-5 and V is TRBV28, with D possibly TRBD1 on 6 matching bases. Per germline, CDR1 MDHEN and CDR2 SYDVKM. The CDR3 has 11 amino acids. The V and J ends lost 7 bases and 4 bases respectively, with 7 bases between them. CDR3 region: CASTRGETQYF. As DNA, the CDR3 is TGTGCCAGCACCAGGGGAGAGACCCAGTACTTC.

This clone was seen a handful of times. This chain joins TRBV7-2 and TRBJ1-1; D remains ambiguous. Trimming took 6 bases from V and 8 from J, leaving 7 bases between them. This CDR3 region has 10 residues. CDR1 is SGHTA and CDR2 is FQGNSA in the germline V gene. The CDR3 DNA sequence: TGTGCCAGCAGGGGCAGGGAAGCTTTCTTT. Protein sequence: CASRGREAFF.

The genes are TRBV4-2 and TRBJ1-5; 10 bases are shared with TRBD1. CDR1 is LGHNA, CDR2 YNFKEQ, per germline. The CDR3 extends over 18 amino acids. The ends lost 1 base at V and 7 bases at J; junction bases unmatched: 13. CDR3 in amino acids: CASSQVGVGTGEEQPQHF. The CDR3 bases are TGTGCCAGCAGCCAAGTGGGTGTCGGGACAGGGGAGGAACAGCCCCAGCATTTT.

This rearrangement joins TRBV9 to TRBJ1-2, with D unresolved. CDR3 length: 14 amino acids. V lost 4 bases and J 2 bases, leaving 12 bases between the germline ends. Germline lookup yields CDR1 SGDLS and CDR2 YYNGEE. CDR3 in amino acids: CASSLEGLNYGYTF. CDR3 in DNA: TGTGCCAGCAGCCTCGAGGGCCTGAACTATGGCTACACCTTC. Full variable domain (missing parts from reference TRBV9 and TRBJ1-2): DSGVTQTPKHLITATGQRVTLRCSPRSGDLSVYWYQQSLDQGLQFLIQYYNGEERAKGNILERFSAQQFPDLHSELNLSSLELGDSALYFCASSLEGLNYGYTFGSGTRLTVV.